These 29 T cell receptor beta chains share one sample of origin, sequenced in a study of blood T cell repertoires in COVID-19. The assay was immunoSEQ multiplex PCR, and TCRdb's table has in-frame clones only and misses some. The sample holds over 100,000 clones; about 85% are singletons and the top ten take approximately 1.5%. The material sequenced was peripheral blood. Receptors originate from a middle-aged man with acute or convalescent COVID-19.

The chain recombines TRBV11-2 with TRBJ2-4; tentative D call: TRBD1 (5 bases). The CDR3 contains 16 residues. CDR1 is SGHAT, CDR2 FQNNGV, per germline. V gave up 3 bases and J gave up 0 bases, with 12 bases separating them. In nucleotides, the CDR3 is TGTGCCAGCAGCTTTGGACCGGACATAGCCAAAAACATTCAGTACTTC. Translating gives CASSFGPDIAKNIQYF. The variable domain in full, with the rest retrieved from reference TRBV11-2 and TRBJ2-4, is EAGVAQSPRYKIIEKRQSVAFWCNPISGHATLYWYQQILGQGPKLLIQFQNNGVVDDSQLPKDRFSAERLKGVDSTLKIQPAKLEDSAVYLCASSFGPDIAKNIQYFGAGTRLSVL.

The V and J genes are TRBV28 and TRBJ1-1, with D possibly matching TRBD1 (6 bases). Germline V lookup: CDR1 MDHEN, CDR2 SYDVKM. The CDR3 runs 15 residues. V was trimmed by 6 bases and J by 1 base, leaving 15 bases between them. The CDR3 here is CASSLPGGANTEAFF. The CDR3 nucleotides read TGTGCCAGCAGCTTACCGGGGGGGGCGAACACTGAAGCTTTCTTT.

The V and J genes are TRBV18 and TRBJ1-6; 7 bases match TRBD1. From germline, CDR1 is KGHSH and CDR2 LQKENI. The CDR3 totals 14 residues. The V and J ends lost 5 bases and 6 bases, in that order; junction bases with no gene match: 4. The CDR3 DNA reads TGTGCCAGCTCAATACAGGGGCGTAATTCACCCCTCCACTTT. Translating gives CASSIQGRNSPLHF.

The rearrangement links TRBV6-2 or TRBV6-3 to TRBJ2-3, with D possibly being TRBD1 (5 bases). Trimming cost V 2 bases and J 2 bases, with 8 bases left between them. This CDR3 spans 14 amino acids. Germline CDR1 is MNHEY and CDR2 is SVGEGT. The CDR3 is CASSYRQTTDTQYF. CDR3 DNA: TGTGCCAGCAGTTACCGACAGACCACAGATACGCAGTATTTT.

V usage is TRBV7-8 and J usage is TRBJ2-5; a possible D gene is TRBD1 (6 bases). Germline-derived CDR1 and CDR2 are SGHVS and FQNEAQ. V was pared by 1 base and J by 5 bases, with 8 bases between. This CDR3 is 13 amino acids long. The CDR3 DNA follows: TGTGCCAGCAGCTTAGGGGGGCGGGAGACCCAGTACTTC. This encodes CASSLGGRETQYF.

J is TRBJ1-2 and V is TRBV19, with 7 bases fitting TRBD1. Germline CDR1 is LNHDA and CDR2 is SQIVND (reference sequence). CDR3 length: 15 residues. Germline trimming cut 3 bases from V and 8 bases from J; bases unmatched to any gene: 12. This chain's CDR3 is CASSIKRQGNYGYTF. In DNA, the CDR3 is TGTGCCAGTAGTATCAAACGACAGGGTAATTACGGCTACACCTTC.

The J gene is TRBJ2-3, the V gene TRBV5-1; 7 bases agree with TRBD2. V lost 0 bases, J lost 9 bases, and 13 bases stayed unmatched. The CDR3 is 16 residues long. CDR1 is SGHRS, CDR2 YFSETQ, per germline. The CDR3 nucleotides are TGCGCCAGCAGCTTGGACCTAGCGGCCTACACTGGGACGCAGTATTTT. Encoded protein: CASSLDLAAYTGTQYF.

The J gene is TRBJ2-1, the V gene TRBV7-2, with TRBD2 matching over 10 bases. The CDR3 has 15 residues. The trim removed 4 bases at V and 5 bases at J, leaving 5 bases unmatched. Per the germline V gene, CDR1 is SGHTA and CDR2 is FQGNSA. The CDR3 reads CASSSGLAMDNEQFF. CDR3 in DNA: TGTGCCAGCAGCTCGGGACTAGCGATGGACAATGAGCAGTTCTTC.

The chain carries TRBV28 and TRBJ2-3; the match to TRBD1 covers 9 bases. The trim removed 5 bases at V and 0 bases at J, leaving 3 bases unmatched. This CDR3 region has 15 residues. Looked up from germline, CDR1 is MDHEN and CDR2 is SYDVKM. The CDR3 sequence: CASSPGQGSTDTQYF. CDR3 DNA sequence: TGTGCCAGCAGTCCCGGACAGGGGAGCACAGATACGCAGTATTTT. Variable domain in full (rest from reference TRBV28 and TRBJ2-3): DVKVTQSSRYLVKRTGEKVFLECVQDMDHENMFWYRQDPGLGLRLIYFSYDVKMKEKGDIPEGYSVSREKKERFSLILESASTNQTSMYLCASSPGQGSTDTQYFGPGTRLTVL.

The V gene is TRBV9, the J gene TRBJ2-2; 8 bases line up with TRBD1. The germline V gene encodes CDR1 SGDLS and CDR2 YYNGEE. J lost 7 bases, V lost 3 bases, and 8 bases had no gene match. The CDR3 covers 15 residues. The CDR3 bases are TGTGCCAGCAGCGCAACTGCAGGGGGCTTCGGGGAGCTGTTTTTT. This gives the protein CASSATAGGFGELFF.

The CDR3 is CASSSGGPYGYTF. Here the CDR3 DNA reads TGTGCCAGTAGTTCCGGGGGGCCCTATGGCTACACCTTC. V gene TRBV19 combines with J gene TRBJ1-2, with D perhaps TRBD1 (6 bases). V was shortened by 5 bases and J by 4 bases, with 11 bases between the two germline ends. Germline V gene data show CDR1 as LNHDA and CDR2 as SQIVND (reference sequence). CDR3 length equals 13 residues.

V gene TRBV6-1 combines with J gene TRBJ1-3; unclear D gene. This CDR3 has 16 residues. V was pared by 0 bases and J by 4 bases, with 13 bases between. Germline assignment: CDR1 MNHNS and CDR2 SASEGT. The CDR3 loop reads CASSEATSGSGNTIYF. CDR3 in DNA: TGTGCCAGCAGTGAAGCCACCTCGGGTTCCGGAAACACCATATATTTT.

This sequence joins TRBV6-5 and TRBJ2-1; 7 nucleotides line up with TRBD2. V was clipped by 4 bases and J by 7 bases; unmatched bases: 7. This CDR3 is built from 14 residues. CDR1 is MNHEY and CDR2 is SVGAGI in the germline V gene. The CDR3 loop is CASSFGLGGNEQFF. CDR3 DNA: TGTGCCAGCAGTTTCGGACTAGGAGGGAATGAGCAGTTCTTC.

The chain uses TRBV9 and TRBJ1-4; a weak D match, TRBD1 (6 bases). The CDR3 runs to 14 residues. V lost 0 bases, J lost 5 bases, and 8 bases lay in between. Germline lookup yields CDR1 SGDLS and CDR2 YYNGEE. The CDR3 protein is CASSVGDRNEKLFF. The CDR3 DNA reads TGTGCCAGCAGCGTAGGTGACAGGAATGAAAAACTGTTTTTT.

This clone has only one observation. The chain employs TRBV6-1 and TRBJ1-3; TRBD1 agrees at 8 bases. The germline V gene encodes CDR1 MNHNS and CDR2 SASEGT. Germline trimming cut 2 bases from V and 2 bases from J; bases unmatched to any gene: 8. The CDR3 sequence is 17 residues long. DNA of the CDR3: TGTGCCAGCAGTGAAATCCGAAGGACAGGGACTGGAAACACCATATATTTT. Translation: CASSEIRRTGTGNTIYF.

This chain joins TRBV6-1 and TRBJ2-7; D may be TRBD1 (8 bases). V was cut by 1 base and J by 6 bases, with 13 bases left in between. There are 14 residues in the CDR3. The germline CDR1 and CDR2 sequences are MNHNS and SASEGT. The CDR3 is CASSEGTGRAEQYF. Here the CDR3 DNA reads TGTGCCAGCAGTGAAGGGACAGGGAGGGCCGAGCAGTACTTC.

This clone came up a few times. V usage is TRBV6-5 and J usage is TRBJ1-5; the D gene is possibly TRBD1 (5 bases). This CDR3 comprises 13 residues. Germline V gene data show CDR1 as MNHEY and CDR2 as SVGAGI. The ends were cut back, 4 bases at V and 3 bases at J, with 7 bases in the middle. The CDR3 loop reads CASSSGYNQPQHF. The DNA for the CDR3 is TGTGCCAGCAGTTCAGGGTACAATCAGCCCCAGCATTTT.

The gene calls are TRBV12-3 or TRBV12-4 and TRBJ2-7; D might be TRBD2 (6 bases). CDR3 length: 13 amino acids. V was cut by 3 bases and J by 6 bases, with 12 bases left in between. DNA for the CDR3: TGTGCCAGCAGTTTTATGGCGGGGAGCGAGCAGTACTTC. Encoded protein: CASSFMAGSEQYF.

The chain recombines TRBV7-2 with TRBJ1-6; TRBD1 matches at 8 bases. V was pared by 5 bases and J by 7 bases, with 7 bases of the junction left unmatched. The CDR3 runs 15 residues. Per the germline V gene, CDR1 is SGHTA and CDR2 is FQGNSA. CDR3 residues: CASSMTGVRNSPLHF. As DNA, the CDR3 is TGTGCCAGCAGCATGACAGGGGTACGCAATTCACCCCTCCACTTT.

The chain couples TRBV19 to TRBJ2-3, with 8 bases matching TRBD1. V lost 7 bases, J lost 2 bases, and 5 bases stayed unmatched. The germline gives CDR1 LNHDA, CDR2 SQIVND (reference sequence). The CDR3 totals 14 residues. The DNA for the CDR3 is TGTGCCAGTACCCCGGACAGGGTCACAGATACGCAGTATTTT. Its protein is CASTPDRVTDTQYF.

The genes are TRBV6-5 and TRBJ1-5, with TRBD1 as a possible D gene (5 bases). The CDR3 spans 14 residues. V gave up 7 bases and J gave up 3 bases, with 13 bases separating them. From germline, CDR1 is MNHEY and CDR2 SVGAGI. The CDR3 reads CASTPRGLNQPQHF. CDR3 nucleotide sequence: TGTGCCAGCACCCCGCGGGGCCTCAATCAGCCCCAGCATTTT.

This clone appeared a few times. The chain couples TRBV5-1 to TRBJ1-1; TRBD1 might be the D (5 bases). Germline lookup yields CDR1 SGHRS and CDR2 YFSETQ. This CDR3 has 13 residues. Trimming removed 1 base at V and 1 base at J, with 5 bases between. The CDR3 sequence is CASSLQGNTEAFF. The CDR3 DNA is TGCGCCAGCAGCTTGCAGGGGAACACTGAAGCTTTCTTT.

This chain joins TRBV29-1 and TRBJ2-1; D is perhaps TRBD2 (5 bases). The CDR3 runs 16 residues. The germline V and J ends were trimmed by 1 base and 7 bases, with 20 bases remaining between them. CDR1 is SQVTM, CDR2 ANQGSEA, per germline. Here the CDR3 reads CSVEGISTGVGNEQFF. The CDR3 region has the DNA TGCAGCGTTGAAGGGATCTCGACCGGGGTCGGAAATGAGCAGTTCTTC.

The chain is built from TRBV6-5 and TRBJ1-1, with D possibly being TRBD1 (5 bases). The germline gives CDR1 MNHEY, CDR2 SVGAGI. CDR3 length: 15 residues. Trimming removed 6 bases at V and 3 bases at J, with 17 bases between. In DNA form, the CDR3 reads TGTGCCAGCAGAGCAGGGACCTCGGGGGACACTGAAGCTTTCTTT. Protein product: CASRAGTSGDTEAFF.

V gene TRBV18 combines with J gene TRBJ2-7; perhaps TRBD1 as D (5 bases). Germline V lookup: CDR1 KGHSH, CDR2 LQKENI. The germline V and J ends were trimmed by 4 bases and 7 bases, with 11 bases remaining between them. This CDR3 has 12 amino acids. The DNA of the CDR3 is TGTGCCAGCTCACGGGAAAGGGGTGAGCAGTACTTC. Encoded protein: CASSRERGEQYF.

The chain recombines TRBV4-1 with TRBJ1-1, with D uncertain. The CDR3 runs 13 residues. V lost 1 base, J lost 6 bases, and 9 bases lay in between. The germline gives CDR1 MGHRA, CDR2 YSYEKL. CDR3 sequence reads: CASSQGRRAEAFF. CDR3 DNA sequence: TGCGCCAGCAGCCAAGGGAGACGGGCTGAAGCTTTCTTT.

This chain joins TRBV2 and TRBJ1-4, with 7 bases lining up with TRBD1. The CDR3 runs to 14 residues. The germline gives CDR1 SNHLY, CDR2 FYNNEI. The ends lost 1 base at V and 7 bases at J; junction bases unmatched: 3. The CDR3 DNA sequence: TGTGCCAGCAGTGAAGGACAGGGTCTTGAAAAACTGTTTTTT. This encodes CASSEGQGLEKLFF. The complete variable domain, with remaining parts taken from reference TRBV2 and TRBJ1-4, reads EPEVTQTPSHQVTQMGQEVILRCVPISNHLYFYWYRQILGQKVEFLVSFYNNEISEKSEIFDDQFSVERPDGSNFTLKIRSTKLEDSAMYFCASSEGQGLEKLFFGSGTQLSVL.

For the CDR3, the DNA is TGTGCCAGCAGCTTCTCAGATACGCAGTATTTT. It encodes CASSFSDTQYF. The gene calls are TRBV9 and TRBJ2-3; D not resolved. The CDR3 extends over 11 amino acids. Looked up from germline, CDR1 is SGDLS and CDR2 is YYNGEE. V lost 4 bases and J lost 4, with 4 bases in between.

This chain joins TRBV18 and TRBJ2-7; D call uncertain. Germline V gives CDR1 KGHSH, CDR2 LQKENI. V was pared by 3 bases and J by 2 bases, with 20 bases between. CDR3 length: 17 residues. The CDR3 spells CASSPSRSHSMAYEQYF. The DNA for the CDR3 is TGTGCCAGCTCACCGAGTCGAAGCCACTCGATGGCCTACGAGCAGTACTTC.